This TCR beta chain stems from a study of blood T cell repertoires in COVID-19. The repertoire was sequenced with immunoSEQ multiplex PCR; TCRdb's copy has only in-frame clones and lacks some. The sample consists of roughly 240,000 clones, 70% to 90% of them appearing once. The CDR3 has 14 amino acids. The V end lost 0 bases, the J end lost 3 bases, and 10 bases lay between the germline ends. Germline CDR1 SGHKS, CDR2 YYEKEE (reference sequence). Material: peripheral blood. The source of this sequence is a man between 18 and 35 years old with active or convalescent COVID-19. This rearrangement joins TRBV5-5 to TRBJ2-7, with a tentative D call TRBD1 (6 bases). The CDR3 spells CASSLAQGLYEQYF. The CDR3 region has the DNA TGTGCCAGCAGCTTGGCACAGGGCCTCTACGAGCAGTACTTC.